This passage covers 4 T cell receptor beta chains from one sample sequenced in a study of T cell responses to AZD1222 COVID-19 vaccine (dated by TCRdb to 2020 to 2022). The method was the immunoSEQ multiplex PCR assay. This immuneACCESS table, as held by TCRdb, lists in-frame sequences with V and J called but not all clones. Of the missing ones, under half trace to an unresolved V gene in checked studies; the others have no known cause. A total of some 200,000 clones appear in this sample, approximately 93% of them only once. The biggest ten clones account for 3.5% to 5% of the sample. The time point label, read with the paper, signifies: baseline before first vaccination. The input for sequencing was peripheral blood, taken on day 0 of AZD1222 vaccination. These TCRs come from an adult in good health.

In DNA, the CDR3 is TGTGCCAGCAGCCGACAGGACCGAAACACCATATATTTT. Translation: CASSRQDRNTIYF. The gene calls are TRBV27 and TRBJ1-3, with a weak D call TRBD1 (6 bases). Germline V CDR1 and CDR2: MNHEY, SMNVEV (reference sequence). The CDR3 covers 13 residues. With 6 bases removed from V and 5 bases from J, the gap between germline ends came to 11 bases.

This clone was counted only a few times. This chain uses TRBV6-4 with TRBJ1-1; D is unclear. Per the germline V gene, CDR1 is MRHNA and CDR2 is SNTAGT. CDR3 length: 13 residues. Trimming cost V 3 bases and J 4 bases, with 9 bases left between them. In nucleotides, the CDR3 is TGTGCCAGCAGTGAAATATGGGGCACTGAAGCTTTCTTT. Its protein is CASSEIWGTEAFF.

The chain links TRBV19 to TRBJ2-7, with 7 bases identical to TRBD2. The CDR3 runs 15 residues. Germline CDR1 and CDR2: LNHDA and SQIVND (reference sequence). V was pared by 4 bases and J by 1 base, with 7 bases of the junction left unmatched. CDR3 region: CASSRGGGSSYEQYF. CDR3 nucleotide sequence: TGTGCCAGTAGTAGGGGCGGGGGTTCGTCCTACGAGCAGTACTTC.

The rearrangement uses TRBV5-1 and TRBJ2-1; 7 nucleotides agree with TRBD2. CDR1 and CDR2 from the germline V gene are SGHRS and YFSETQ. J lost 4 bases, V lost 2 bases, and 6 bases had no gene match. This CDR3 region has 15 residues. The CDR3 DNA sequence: TGCGCCAGCAGCTTTGCACGGACTAGGTACAATGAGCAGTTCTTC. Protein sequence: CASSFARTRYNEQFF.